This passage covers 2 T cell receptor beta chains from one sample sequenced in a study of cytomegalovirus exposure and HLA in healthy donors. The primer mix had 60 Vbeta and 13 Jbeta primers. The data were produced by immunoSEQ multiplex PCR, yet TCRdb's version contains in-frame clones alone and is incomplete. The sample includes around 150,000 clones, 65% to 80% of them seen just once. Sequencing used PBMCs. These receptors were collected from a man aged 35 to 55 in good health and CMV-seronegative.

The CDR3 reads CASRQTGGNQPQHF. CDR3 sequence (DNA): TGTGCCAGTAGACAGACAGGGGGCAATCAGCCCCAGCATTTT. The chain recombines TRBV19 with TRBJ1-5, with TRBD1 matching over 8 bases. The CDR3 loop spans 14 amino acids. The V gene end was trimmed by 6 bases and the J gene end by 2 bases; junction bases not matched to a gene: 3. From germline, CDR1 is LNHDA and CDR2 SQIVND (reference sequence).

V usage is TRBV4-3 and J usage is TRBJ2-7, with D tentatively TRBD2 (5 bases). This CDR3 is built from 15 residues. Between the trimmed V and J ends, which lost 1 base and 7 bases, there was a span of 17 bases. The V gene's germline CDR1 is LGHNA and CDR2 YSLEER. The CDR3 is CASSQAVSPTGEQYF. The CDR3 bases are TGCGCCAGCAGCCAAGCGGTATCGCCGACGGGAGAGCAGTACTTC.